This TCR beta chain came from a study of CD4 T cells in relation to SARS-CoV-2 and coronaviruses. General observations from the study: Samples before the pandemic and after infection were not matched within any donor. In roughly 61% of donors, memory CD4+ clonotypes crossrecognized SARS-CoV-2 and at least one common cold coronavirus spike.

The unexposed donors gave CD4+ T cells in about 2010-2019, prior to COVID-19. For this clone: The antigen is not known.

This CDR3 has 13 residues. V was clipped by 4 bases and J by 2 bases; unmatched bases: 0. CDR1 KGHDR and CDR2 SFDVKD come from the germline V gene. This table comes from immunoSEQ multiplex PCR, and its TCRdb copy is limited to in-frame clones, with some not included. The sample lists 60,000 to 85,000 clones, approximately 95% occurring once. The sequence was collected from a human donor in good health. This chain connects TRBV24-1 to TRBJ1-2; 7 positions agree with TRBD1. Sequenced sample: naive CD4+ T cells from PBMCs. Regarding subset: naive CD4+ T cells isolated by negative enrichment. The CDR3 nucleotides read TGTGCCACCAGTGAGACAGGGAACTATGGCTACACCTTC. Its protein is CATSETGNYGYTF.